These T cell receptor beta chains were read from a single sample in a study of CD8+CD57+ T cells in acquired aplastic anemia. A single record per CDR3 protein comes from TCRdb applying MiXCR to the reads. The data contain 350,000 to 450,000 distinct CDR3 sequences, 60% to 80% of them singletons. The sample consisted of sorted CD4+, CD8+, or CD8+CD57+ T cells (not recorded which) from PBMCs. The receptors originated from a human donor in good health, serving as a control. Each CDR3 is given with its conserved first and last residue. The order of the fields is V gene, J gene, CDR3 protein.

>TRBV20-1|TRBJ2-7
CSASFGYEQYF
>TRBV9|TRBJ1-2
CASSDANRRHHYTF
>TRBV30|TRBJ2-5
CAWTLRLAGETQYF
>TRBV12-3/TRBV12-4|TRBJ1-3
CASSPSGGPGNTIYF
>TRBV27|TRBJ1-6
CASSSTRTTYPQYF
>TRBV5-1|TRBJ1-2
CASSLGGQGASWGYTF
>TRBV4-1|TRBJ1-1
CASSQDLRNTEAFF
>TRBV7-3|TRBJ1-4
CASSLTSANEKLFF
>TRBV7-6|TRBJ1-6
CASSLAQSTEAFFHF
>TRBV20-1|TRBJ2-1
CSARAEGEPHNEQFF
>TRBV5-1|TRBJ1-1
CASSLGRGGYTEAFF
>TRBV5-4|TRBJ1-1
CASSLDASKNTEAFF
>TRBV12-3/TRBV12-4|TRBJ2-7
CASSPRDRDEQYF
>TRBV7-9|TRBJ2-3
CASSSGAGRTEYF